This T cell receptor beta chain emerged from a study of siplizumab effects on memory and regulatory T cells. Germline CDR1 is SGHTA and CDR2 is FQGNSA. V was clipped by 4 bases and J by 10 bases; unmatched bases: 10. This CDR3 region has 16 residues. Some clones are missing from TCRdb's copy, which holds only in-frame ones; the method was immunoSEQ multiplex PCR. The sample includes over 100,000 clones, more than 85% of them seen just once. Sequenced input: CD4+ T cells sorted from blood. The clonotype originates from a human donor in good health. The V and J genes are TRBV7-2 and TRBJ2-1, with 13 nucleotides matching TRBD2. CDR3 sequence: CASSSSTSGRAWEQFF. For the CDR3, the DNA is TGTGCCAGCAGCTCCTCCACTAGCGGGAGGGCTTGGGAGCAGTTCTTC. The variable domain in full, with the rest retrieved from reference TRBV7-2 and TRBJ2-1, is GAGVSQSPSNKVTEKGKDVELRCDPISGHTALYWYRQSLGQGLEFLIYFQGNSAPDKSGLPSDRFSAERTGGSVSTLTIQRTQQEDSAVYLCASSSSTSGRAWEQFFGPGTRLTVL.